This T cell receptor beta chain was captured in a study of blood T cell repertoires in COVID-19. Study context: Spain, Italy and the United States supplied samples that represented acute and convalescent COVID-19. T cells, B-cell-depleted T cells, or PBMCs supplied cDNA or gDNA.

V lost 1 base and J lost 4, with 11 bases in between. The CDR3 is made up of 14 amino acids. CDR1 and CDR2 from the germline V gene are SGHNT and YYREEE (reference sequence). The authors' processing: From reference gene primer amplification, estimates of nucleated cell counts were derived. Using immunoSEQ multiplex PCR, the repertoire was profiled, and TCRdb retains in-frame clones only, with some absent. From that table come the V and J calls and clone size; the DNA was used to work out D and trimming. The table lists about 230,000 clones, roughly 88% of them singletons. This clonotype was obtained from a man aged 35-49 years with acute or convalescent COVID-19. Material: peripheral blood. V gene TRBV5-4 combines with J gene TRBJ1-1; TRBD1 might be the D (6 bases). The CDR3 DNA is TGTGCCAGCAGCTTGTCAGGGGTCGGCACTGAAGCTTTCTTT. Amino acid sequence: CASSLSGVGTEAFF. Using reference TRBV5-4 and TRBJ1-1 for the parts outside the CDR3, the full variable domain is ETGVTQSPTHLIKTRGQQVTLRCSSQSGHNTVSWYQQALGQGPQFIFQYYREEENGRGNFPPRFSGLQFPNYSSELNVNALELDDSALYLCASSLSGVGTEAFFGQGTRLTVV.